This T cell receptor beta chain was identified during a study of beta chain features in type 1 diabetes. Study-wide results and limits: For Type 1 diabetes patients, all four CD4+ subsets carried TCRB CDR3s that were moderately but significantly shorter.

The CDR3 contains 13 residues. J lost 7 bases, V lost 4 bases, and 6 bases had no gene match. Per germline, CDR1 LNHDA and CDR2 SQIVND (reference sequence). Of the isolated RNA, all was reverse transcribed, and so the sequenced material was expressed TCRB transcripts. Repertoires were generated with immunoSEQ multiplex PCR, while TCRdb's copy carries only in-frame clones and drops some. The sample consists of 200,000 to 250,000 clones, approximately 13% of them appearing once. Note on this clone: The antigen is not known.

Sequenced: naive CD4+ T cells from blood. The source of this sequence is a man aged 25-40 years with type 1 diabetes. This sequence joins TRBV19 and TRBJ1-1, with 7 bases lining up with TRBD1. CDR3 sequence (DNA): TGTGCCAGTAGTAGACAGGGTACATATGAAGCTTTCTTT. Protein: CASSRQGTYEAFF.